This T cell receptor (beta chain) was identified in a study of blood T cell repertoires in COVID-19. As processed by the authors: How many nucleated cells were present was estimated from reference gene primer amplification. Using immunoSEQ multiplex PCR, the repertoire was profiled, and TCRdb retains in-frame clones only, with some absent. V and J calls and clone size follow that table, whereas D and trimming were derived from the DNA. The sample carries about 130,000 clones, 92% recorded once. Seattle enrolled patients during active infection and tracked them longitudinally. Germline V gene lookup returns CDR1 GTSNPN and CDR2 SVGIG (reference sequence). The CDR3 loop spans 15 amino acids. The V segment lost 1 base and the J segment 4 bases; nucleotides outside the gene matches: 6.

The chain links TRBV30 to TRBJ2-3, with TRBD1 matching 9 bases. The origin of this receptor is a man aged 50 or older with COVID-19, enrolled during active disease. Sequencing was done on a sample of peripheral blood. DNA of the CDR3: TGTGCCTGGAGTGAGGGACAGGGAATCTCAGATACGCAGTATTTT. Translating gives CAWSEGQGISDTQYF.